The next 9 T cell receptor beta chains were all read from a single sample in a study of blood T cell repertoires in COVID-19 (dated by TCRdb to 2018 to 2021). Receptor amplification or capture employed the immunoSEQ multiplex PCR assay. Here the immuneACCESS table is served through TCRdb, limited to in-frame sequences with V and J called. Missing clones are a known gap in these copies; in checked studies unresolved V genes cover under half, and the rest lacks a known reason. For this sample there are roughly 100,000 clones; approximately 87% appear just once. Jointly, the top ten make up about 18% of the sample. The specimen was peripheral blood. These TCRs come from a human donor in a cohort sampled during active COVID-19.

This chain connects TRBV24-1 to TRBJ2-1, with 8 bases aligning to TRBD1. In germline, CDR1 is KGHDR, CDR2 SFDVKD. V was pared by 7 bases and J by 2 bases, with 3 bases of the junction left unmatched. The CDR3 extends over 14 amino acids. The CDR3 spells CATRDREPYNEQFF. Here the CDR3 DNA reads TGTGCCACCAGGGACAGGGAACCCTACAATGAGCAGTTCTTC.

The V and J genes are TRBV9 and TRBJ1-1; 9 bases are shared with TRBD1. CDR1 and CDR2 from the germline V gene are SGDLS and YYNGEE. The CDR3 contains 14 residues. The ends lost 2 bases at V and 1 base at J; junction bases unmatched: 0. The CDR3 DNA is TGTGCCAGCAGCGTGGGACAGGGGAACACTGAAGCTTTCTTT. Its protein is CASSVGQGNTEAFF.

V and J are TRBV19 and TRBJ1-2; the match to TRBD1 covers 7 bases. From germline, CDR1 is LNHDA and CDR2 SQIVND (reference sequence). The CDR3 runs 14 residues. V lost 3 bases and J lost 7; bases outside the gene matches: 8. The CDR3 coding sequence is TGTGCCAGTAGTATCGGACAGGCGACGGGTGGCTACACCTTC. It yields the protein CASSIGQATGGYTF. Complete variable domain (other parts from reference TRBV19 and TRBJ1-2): DGGITQSPKYLFRKEGQNVTLSCEQNLNHDAMYWYRQDPGQGLRLIYYSQIVNDFQKGDIAEGYSVSREKKESFPLTVTSAQKNPTAFYLCASSIGQATGGYTFGSGTRLTVV.

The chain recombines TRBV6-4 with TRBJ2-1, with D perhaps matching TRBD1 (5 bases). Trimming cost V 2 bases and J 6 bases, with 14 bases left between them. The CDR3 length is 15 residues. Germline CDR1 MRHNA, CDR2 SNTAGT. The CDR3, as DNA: TGTGCCAGCAGTGACCTGGCGAAGGGGTCCAATGAGCAGTTCTTC. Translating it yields CASSDLAKGSNEQFF.

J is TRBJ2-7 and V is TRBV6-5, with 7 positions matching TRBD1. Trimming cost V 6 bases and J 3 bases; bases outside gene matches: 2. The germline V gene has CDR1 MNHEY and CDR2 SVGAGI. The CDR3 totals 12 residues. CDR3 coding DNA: TGTGCCAGCAGGGACAGGAACTACGAGCAGTACTTC. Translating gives CASRDRNYEQYF.

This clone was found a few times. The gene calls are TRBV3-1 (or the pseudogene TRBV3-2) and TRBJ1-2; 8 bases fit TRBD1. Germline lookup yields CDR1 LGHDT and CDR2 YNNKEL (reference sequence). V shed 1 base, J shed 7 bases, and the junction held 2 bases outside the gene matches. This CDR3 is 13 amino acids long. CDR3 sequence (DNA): TGTGCCAGCAGCCAAGGGCAGGGGGCTGGCTACACCTTC. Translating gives CASSQGQGAGYTF.

Here the CDR3 reads CASSEEVDYGYTF. The CDR3 nucleotides read TGTGCCAGCTCAGAAGAGGTAGACTATGGCTACACCTTC. The chain couples TRBV18 to TRBJ1-2, with D hard to call. Per germline, CDR1 KGHSH and CDR2 LQKENI. The CDR3 has 13 residues. The germline V and J ends were trimmed by 5 bases and 3 bases, with 10 bases remaining between them.

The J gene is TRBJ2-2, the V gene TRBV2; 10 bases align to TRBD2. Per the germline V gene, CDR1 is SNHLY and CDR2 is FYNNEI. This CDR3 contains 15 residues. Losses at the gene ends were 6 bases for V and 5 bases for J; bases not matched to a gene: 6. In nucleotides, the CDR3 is TGTGCCAGCAGCCCCAGGACTAGCGGAACCGGGGAGCTGTTTTTT. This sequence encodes CASSPRTSGTGELFF.

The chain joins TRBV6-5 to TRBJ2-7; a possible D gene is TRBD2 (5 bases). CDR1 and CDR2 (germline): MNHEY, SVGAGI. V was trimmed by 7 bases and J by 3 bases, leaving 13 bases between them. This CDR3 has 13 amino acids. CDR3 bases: TGTGCCAGCACCCCCGGGGATCACTACGAGCAGTACTTC. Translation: CASTPGDHYEQYF.